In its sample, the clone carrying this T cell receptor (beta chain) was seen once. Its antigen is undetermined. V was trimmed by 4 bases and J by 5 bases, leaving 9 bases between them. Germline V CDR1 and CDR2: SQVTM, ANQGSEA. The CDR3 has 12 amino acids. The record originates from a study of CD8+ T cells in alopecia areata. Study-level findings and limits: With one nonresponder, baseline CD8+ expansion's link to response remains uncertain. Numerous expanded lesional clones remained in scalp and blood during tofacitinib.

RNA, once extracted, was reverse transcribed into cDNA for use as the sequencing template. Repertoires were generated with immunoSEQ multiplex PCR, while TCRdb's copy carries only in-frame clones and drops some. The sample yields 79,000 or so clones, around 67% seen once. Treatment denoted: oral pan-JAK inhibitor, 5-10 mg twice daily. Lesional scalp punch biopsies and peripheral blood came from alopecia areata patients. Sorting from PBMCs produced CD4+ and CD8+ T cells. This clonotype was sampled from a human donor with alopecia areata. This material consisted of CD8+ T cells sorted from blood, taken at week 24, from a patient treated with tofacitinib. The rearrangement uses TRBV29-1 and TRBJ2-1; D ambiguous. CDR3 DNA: TGCAGCGTTGCATTGGTCAACAATGAGCAGTTCTTC. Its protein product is CSVALVNNEQFF.